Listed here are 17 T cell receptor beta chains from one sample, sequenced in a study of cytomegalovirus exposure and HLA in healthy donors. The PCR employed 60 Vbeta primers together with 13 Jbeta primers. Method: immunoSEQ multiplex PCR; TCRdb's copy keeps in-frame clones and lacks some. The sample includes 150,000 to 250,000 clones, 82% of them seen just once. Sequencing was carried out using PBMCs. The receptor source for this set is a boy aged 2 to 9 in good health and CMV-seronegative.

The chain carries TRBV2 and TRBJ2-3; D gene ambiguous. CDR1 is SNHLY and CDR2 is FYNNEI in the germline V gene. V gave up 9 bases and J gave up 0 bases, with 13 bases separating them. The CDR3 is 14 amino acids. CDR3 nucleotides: TGTGCCAGTACTCCACTGGTTAGCACAGATACGCAGTATTTT. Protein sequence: CASTPLVSTDTQYF.

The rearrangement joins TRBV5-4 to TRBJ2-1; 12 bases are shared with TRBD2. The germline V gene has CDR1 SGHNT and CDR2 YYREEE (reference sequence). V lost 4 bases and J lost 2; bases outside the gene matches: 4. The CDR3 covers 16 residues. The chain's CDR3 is CASSRSSGGAYNEQFF. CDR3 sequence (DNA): TGTGCCAGCAGCAGATCTAGCGGGGGGGCCTACAATGAGCAGTTCTTC.

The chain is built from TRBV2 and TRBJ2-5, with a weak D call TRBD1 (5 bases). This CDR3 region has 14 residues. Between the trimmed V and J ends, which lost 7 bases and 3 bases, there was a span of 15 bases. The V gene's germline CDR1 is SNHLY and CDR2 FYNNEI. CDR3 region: CASKPLPGKETQYF. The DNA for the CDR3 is TGTGCCAGCAAACCCCTCCCAGGGAAAGAGACCCAGTACTTC.

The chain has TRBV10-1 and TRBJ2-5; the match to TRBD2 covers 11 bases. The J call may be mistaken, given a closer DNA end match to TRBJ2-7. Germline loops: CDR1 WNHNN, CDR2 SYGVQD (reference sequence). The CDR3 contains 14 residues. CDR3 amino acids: CASSFSGGVYEQYF. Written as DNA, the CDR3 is TGCGCCAGCAGTTTTAGCGGGGGGGTGTACGAGCAGTACTTC.

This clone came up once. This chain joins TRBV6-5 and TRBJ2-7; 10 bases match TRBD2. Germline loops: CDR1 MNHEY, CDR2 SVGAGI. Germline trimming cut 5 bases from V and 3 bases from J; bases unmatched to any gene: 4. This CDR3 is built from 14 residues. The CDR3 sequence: CASSPRLAGYEQYF. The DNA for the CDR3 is TGTGCCAGCAGTCCGCGACTAGCGGGCTACGAGCAGTACTTC.

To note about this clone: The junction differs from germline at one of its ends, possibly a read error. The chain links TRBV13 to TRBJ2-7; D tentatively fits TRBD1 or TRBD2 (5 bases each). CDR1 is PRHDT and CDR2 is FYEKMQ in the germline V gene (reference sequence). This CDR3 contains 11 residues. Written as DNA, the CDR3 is TGTGCCAGCAGCCTAGGGGAGGAGCAGTACTTC. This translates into CASSLGEEQYF.

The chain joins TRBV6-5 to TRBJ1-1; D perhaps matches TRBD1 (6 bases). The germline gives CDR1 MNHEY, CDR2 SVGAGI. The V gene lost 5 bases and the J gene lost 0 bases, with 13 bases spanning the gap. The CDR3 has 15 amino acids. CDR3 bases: TGTGCCAGCAGTACCATTCGGACAGTGAACACTGAAGCTTTCTTT. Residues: CASSTIRTVNTEAFF.

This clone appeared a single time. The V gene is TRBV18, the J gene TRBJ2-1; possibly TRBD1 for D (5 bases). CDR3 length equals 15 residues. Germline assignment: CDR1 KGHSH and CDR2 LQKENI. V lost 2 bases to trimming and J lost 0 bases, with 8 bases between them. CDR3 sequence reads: CASSPSDSSYNEQFF. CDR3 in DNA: TGTGCCAGCTCACCAAGCGACAGCTCCTACAATGAGCAGTTCTTC. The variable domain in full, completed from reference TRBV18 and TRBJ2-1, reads NAGVMQNPRHLVRRRGQEARLRCSPMKGHSHVYWYRQLPEEGLKFMVYLQKENIIDESGMPKERFSAEFPKEGPSILRIQQVVRGDSAAYFCASSPSDSSYNEQFFGPGTRLTVL.

CDR3 protein: CASSERPGPYEQYF. DNA for the CDR3: TGTGCCAGCAGTGAGAGGCCTGGCCCCTACGAGCAGTACTTC. The chain couples TRBV2 to TRBJ2-7; D is uncertain. The CDR3 consists of 14 residues. V gave up 3 bases and J gave up 2 bases, with 11 bases separating them. In germline, CDR1 is SNHLY, CDR2 FYNNEI.

The CDR3 spells CASSFLGVADTQYF. The CDR3 DNA sequence: TGTGCCAGCAGCTTCCTAGGGGTGGCAGATACGCAGTATTTT. The chain couples TRBV7-2 to TRBJ2-3; possible D gene TRBD1, 5 bases. With 3 bases removed from V and 4 bases from J, the gap between germline ends came to 11 bases. CDR1 and CDR2 from the germline V gene are SGHTA and FQGNSA. This CDR3 is 14 amino acids long. Using reference TRBV7-2 and TRBJ2-3 for the parts outside the CDR3, the full variable domain is GAGVSQSPSNKVTEKGKDVELRCDPISGHTALYWYRQSLGQGLEFLIYFQGNSAPDKSGLPSDRFSAERTGGSVSTLTIQRTQQEDSAVYLCASSFLGVADTQYFGPGTRLTVL.

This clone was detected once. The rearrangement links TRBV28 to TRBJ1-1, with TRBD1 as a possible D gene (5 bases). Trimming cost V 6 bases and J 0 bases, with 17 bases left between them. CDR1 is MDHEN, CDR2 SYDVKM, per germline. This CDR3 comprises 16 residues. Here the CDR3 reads CASRPYPQVLNTEAFF. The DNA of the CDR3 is TGTGCCAGCAGACCATACCCACAGGTGTTGAACACTGAAGCTTTCTTT.

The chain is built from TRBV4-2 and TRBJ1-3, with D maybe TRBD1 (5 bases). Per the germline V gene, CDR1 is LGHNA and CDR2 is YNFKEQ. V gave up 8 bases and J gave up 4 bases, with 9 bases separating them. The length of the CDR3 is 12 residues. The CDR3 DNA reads TGTGCCAGCTCGGGGGTCGGAAACACCATATATTTT. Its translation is CASSGVGNTIYF.

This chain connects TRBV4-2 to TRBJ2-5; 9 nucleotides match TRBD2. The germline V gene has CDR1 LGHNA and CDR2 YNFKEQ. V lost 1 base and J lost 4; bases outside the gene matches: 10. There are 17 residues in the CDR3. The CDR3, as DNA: TGTGCCAGCAGCCAAGCCGAGGGTGGACTAGCGAGAGAGACCCAGTACTTC. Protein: CASSQAEGGLARETQYF.

CDR3: CAITRDGNSPLHF. In DNA form, the CDR3 reads TGTGCCATCACCAGGGATGGGAATTCACCCCTCCACTTT. The V call is TRBV10-3, the J call TRBJ1-6; tentatively, D is TRBD1 (5 bases). This CDR3 is built from 13 residues. Between the trimmed V and J ends, which lost 7 bases and 7 bases, there was a span of 11 bases. Germline V lookup: CDR1 ENHRY, CDR2 SYGVKD.

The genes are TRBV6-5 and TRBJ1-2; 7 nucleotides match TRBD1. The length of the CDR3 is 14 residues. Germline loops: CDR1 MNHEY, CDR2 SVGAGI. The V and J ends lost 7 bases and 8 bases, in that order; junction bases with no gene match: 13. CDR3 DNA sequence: TGTGCCAGCAAGGAAGGGGGCGATCTACGGGGCTACACCTTC. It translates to CASKEGGDLRGYTF.

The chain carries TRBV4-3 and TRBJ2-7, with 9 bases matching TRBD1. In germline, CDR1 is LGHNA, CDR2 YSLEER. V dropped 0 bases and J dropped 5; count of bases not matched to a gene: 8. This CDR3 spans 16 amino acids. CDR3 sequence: CASSQEIGQGSHEQYF. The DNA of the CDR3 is TGCGCCAGCAGCCAAGAGATCGGACAGGGGAGTCACGAGCAGTACTTC.

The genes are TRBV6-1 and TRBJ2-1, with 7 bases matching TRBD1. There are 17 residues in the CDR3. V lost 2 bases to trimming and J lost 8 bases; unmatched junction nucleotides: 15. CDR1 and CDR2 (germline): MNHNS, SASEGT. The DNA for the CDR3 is TGTGCCAGCAGTGAATACCGTATGACAGGGCCGTATGATGAGCAGTTCTTC. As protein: CASSEYRMTGPYDEQFF.